This T cell receptor (beta chain) was obtained from a study of tumor-infiltrating lymphocytes in primary liver carcinoma. The CDR3 spans 15 residues. Germline V gene sequence: CDR1 KGHDR, CDR2 SFDVKD. Trimming stripped 4 bases from V and 4 bases from J, with 13 bases between. This clonotype appeared many times. RNA and DNA were co-extracted from around 20-30 mg of unsorted bulk tissue. TCR beta cDNA came from roughly 0.45 ug total RNA, primed with a constant-region primer. Three rounds of nested multiplex PCR with slightly modified ARM-PCR produced TCR beta libraries. The first two PCR rounds, nine to ten cycles each, used TRBV1-TRBV30 forward primers and a C-beta reverse primer. TCRdb re-analysed the multiplex PCR reads in MiXCR, keeping a single row per CDR3 protein. Here the sample spans fewer than 75,000 distinct CDR3 sequences, roughly 70% being singletons.

The chain is built from TRBV24-1 and TRBJ1-3; D call uncertain. Sequenced material: liver tumor tissue from sampling region 4. The subset is: tumor region T4, right-lateral pole. This sequence was found in a man aged 35-49 years with primary liver carcinoma and hepatitis B virus infection. CDR3 protein: CATSESVTKGNTIYF. In DNA, the CDR3 is TGTGCCACCAGTGAATCGGTGACAAAGGGAAACACCATATATTTT.